The subject of this entry is one T cell receptor (beta chain). Roughly 0.45 to 1 ug RNA was reverse transcribed with random hexamers. Amplification of TCR beta CDR3 used immunoSEQ multiplex PCR across 54 Vbeta and 13 Jbeta. MiXCR, applied by TCRdb to the immunoSEQ multiplex PCR reads, yields one record per CDR3 protein. The repertoire has approximately 120,000 distinct CDR3 sequences, 90% to 95% of them found once; the top ten carry around 0.078%. The source of the sample is a study of CD8 T cells in Susac syndrome. Per germline, CDR1 MNHEY and CDR2 SVGEGT. The CDR3 is made up of 13 amino acids. V was shortened by 4 bases and J by 9 bases, with 13 bases between the two germline ends.

The rearrangement links TRBV6-2 or TRBV6-3 to TRBJ1-5; no clear D. The TCR comes from a human donor in good health. Sequencing was performed on CD4+ T cells from PBMCs. CDR3 sequence (DNA): TGTGCCAGCAGTTCATCTAACCCGGTGCCCCAGCATTTT. It is translated as CASSSSNPVPQHF.